The 10 T cell receptor beta chains below all came from one sample that was sequenced in a study of blood T cells in healthy people across ages. Through a sample-barcoded 5' primer and a J-beta primer mix, a second PCR was run for roughly 7 to 11 cycles. TCRdb independently ran MiXCR on the 5' RACE reads; one entry per CDR3 protein. The table shows roughly 1.6 million distinct CDR3 sequences, with 30% to 40% occurring only once. The specimen was blood. Source of these receptors: a woman aged 25-40 years in good health.

The chain carries TRBV20-1 and TRBJ1-2; D is undetermined. CDR1 is DFQATT and CDR2 is SNEGSKA in the germline V gene (reference sequence). This CDR3 contains 16 residues. With 4 bases removed from V and 1 base from J, the gap between germline ends came to 19 bases. CDR3 residues: CSAMTGITSGNYGYTF. The CDR3 DNA reads as TGCAGTGCTATGACCGGAATCACGTCGGGTAACTATGGCTACACCTTC.

V and J are TRBV6-1 and TRBJ1-4, with D possibly matching TRBD1 (5 bases). The V end lost 2 bases, the J end lost 5 bases, and 12 bases lay between the germline ends. Per germline, CDR1 MNHNS and CDR2 SASEGT. The CDR3 runs to 15 residues. DNA of the CDR3: TGTGCCAGCAGTGAAATTGGGGGATTGAATGAAAAACTGTTTTTT. Translating it yields CASSEIGGLNEKLFF.

This clonotype was observed many times. A much larger clonotype is one base distant, so this may be a read error. The CDR3 reads CASSLTASGGGRGFEQYF. Here the CDR3 DNA reads TGCGCCAGCAGCCTTACGGCTAGCGGGGGAGGTCGGGGATTCGAGCAGTACTTC. This chain links TRBV5-1 with TRBJ2-7, with 10 bases that match TRBD2. This CDR3 region has 18 residues. Germline assignment: CDR1 SGHRS and CDR2 YFSETQ. Unmatched junction bases numbered 19, after V lost 4 bases and J lost 6 bases.

The chain couples TRBV6-5 to TRBJ1-1; D gene ambiguous. Germline values: CDR1 MNHEY, CDR2 SVGAGI. This CDR3 contains 12 residues. Trimming took off 5 bases at V and 1 base at J, with 5 bases between the two ends. The CDR3 reads CASSRKNTEAFF. The CDR3, as DNA: TGTGCCAGCAGTCGAAAGAACACTGAAGCTTTCTTT.

The chain couples TRBV20-1 to TRBJ2-7; 10 bases line up with TRBD1. Trimming took 1 base from V and 10 from J; bases not matched to a gene: 4. The CDR3 spans 12 residues. Germline assignment: CDR1 DFQATT and CDR2 SNEGSKA (reference sequence). The CDR3 loop is CSARGRQGAQYF. The CDR3 bases are TGCAGTGCTAGAGGAAGACAGGGGGCCCAGTACTTC.

The chain combines TRBV6-1 with TRBJ2-4; D might be TRBD2 (6 bases). The CDR3 runs 14 residues. The V gene lost 6 bases and the J gene lost 13 bases, with 22 bases spanning the gap. From germline, CDR1 is MNHNS and CDR2 SASEGT. The chain's CDR3 is CASREGPLLEGQYF. DNA of the CDR3: TGTGCCAGCAGGGAGGGACCGCTCCTGGAAGGGCAGTACTTC.

The V call is TRBV10-2, the J call TRBJ2-5; weak D call: TRBD2 (6 bases). TRBJ2-7 matches the DNA end more closely, so the J call is doubtful. This CDR3 is 15 amino acids long. Germline assignment: CDR1 WSHSY and CDR2 SAAADI. The CDR3 spells CASSEVEGSSYEQYF. CDR3 coding DNA: TGCGCCAGCAGTGAGGTGGAGGGGAGCTCCTACGAGCAGTACTTC.

The chain employs TRBV9 and TRBJ2-3; 8 bases line up with TRBD1. With V trimmed by 0 bases and J by 2 bases, 5 bases remained unmatched. Germline assignment: CDR1 SGDLS and CDR2 YYNGEE. The CDR3 runs 16 residues. CDR3 DNA sequence: TGTGCCAGCAGCGTAGAAAGGACAGGGCCCACAGATACGCAGTATTTT. Protein: CASSVERTGPTDTQYF.

This clonotype was recorded a few times. CDR3 in amino acids: CASRDSLAGDETQYF. CDR3 nucleotides: TGTGCCAGCAGGGATTCCCTAGCGGGGGACGAGACCCAGTACTTC. The chain links TRBV6-6 to TRBJ2-5; 10 nucleotides agree with TRBD2. Trimming at V came to 6 bases and at J to 5 bases, leaving 9 bases not matched to a gene. The CDR3 is 15 residues long. CDR1 is MNHNY and CDR2 is SVGAGI in the germline V gene (reference sequence).

This clonotype was counted once. The rearrangement uses TRBV5-1 and TRBJ2-1; D not certain. Germline CDR1 and CDR2: SGHRS and YFSETQ. V was shortened by 4 bases and J by 8 bases, with 13 bases between the two germline ends. This CDR3 has 13 residues. The CDR3 DNA is TGCGCCAGCAGCGCGGAAGTTACGTATGAGCAGTTCTTC. Translated, it gives CASSAEVTYEQFF.